This entry is about one T cell receptor beta chain. These data are taken from a study of shared clonotypes between healthy human individuals. Selected positively for CCR7 and CD45RO-negative, naive CD8 cells excluded terminally differentiated effector memory CD45RA+ cells. Some clones are missing from TCRdb's copy, which holds only in-frame ones; the method was immunoSEQ multiplex PCR. The repertoire holds about 2 million clones, with about 95% as singletons. In germline, CDR1 is MGHRA, CDR2 YSYEKL. This CDR3 contains 13 residues. Trimming cost V 0 bases and J 8 bases, with 5 bases left between them. The receptor comes from a man younger than 35 in good health. The rearrangement links TRBV4-1 to TRBJ1-6; D not resolved. The sequenced sample consisted of naive CD8+ T cells sorted from blood. CDR3 sequence reads: CASSQELDSPLHF. In nucleotides, the CDR3 is TGCGCCAGCAGCCAAGAGCTGGATTCACCCCTCCACTTT.